This TCR beta chain was sequenced for a study of Graves' ophthalmopathy and Graves' hyperthyroidism. Amplified material comprised TCR beta CDR3 regions derived from RNA transcripts. Second-round multiplex PCR came after a first-round RT-PCR that employed HTBI primers. TCRdb called the multiplex PCR reads again in MiXCR, with one record for every CDR3 protein. Seen here are a few hundred thousand distinct CDR3 sequences, approximately 37% observed once, and the top ten hold about 4.2%. This clonotype was counted many times. Relative to the germline gene, one junction end is altered; a read error may explain this. In germline, CDR1 is SSHAT, CDR2 FNYEAQ (reference sequence). The CDR3 is 17 residues long.

The sequence was collected from an adult man with Graves' hyperthyroidism. Sample: peripheral blood or thyroid tissue (not recorded which). This sequence joins TRBV7-7 and TRBJ2-7; 9 bases line up with TRBD1. In DNA form, the CDR3 reads TGTGCTAGCAGCTTCCACTTGACAGGGGGGTCGTCGGGCGAGCAGTACTTC. Protein: CASSFHLTGGSSGEQYF.